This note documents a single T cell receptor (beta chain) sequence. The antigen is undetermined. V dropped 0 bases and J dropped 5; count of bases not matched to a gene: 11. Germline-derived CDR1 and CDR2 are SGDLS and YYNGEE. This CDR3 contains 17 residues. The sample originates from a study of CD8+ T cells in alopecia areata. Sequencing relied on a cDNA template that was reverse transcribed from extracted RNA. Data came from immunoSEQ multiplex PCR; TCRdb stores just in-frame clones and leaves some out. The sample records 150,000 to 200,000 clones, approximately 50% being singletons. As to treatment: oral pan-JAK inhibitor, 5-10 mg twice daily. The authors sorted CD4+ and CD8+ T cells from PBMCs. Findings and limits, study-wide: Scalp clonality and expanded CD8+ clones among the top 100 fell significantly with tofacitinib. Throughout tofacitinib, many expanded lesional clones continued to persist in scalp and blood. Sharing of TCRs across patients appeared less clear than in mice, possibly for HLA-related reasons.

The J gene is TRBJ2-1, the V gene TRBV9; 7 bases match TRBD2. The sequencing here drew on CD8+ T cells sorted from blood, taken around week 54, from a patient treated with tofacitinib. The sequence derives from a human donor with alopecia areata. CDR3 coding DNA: TGTGCCAGCAGCGTAGACCCCCCTAGCGGATTTGACAATGAGCAGTTCTTC. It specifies CASSVDPPSGFDNEQFF.